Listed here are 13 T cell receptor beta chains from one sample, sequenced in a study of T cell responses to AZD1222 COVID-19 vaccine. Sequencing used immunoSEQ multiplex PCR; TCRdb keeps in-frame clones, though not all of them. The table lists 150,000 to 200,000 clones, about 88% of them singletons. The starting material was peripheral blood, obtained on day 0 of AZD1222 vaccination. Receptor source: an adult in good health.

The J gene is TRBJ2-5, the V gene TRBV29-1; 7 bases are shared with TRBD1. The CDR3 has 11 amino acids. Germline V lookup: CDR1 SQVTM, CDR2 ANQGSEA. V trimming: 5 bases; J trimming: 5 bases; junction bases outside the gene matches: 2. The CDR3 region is CSVQGVETQYF. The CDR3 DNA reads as TGCAGCGTTCAGGGGGTTGAGACCCAGTACTTC.

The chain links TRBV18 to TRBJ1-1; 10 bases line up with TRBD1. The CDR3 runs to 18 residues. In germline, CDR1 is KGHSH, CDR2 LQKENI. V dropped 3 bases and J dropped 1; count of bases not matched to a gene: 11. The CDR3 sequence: CASSPGRTGGLANTEAFF. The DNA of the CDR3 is TGTGCCAGCTCACCTGGTAGGACAGGGGGTTTGGCGAACACTGAAGCTTTCTTT.

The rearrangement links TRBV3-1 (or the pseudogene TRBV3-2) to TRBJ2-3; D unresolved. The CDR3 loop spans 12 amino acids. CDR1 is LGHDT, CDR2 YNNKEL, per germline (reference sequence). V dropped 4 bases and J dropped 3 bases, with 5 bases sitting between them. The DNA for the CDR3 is TGTGCCAGCAGCCCTCGGACAGATACGCAGTATTTT. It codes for CASSPRTDTQYF.

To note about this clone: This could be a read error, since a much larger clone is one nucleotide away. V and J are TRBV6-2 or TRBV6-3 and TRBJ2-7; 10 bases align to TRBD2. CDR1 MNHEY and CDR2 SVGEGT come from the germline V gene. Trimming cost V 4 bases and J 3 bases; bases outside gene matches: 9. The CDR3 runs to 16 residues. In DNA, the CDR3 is TGTGCCAGCAGTTTACTCGGACTAGCGGAATTCTACGAGCAGTACTTC. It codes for CASSLLGLAEFYEQYF.

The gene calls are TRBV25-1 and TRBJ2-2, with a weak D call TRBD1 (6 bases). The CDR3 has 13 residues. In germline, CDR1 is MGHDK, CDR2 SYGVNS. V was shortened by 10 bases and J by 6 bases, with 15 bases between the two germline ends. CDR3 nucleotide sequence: TGTGCCACTGCAGGGGTGGGGGCCGGGGAGCTGTTTTTT. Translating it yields CATAGVGAGELFF.

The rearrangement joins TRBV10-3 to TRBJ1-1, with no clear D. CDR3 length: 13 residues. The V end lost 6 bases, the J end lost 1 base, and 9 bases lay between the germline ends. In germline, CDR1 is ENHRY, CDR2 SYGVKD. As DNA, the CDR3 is TGTGCCATCAGCGCAGGATGGAACACTGAAGCTTTCTTT. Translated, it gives CAISAGWNTEAFF.

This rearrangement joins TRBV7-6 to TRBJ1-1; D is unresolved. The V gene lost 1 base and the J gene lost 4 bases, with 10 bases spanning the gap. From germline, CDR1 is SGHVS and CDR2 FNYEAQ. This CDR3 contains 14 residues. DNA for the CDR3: TGTGCCAGCAGCTTAGGCGGCATGAGCACTGAAGCTTTCTTT. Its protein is CASSLGGMSTEAFF.

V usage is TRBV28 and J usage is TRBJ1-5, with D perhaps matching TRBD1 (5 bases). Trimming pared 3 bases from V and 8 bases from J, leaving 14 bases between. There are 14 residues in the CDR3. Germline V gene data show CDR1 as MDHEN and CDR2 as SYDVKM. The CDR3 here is CASSFPAGGEPQHF. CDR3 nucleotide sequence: TGTGCCAGCAGTTTCCCAGCTGGGGGGGAGCCCCAGCATTTT.

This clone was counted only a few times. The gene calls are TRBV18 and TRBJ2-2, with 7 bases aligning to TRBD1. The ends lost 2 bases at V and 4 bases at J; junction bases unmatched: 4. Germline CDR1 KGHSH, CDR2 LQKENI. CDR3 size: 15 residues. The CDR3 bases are TGTGCCAGCTCACCAGCGGACAGGCGCACCGGGGAGCTGTTTTTT. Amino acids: CASSPADRRTGELFF.

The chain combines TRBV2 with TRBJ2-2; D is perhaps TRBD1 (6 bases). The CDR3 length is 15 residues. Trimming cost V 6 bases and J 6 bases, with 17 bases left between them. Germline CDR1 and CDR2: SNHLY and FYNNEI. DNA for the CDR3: TGTGCCAGCAGAAAACAGGGTGGGAGCTCCGGGGAGCTGTTTTTT. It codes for CASRKQGGSSGELFF.

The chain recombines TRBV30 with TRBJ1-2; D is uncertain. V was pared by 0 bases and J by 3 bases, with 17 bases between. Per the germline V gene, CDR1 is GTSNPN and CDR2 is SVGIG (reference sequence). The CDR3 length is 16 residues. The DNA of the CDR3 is TGTGCCTGGAGTGTATGGCGTTTAGGAGAACACTATGGCTACACCTTC. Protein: CAWSVWRLGEHYGYTF.

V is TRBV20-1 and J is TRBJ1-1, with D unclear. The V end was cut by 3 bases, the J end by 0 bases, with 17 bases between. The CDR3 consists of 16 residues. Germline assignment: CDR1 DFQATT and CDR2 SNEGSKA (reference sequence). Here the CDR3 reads CSASAWAGGLNTEAFF. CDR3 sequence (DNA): TGCAGTGCTAGTGCGTGGGCAGGTGGCCTGAACACTGAAGCTTTCTTT.

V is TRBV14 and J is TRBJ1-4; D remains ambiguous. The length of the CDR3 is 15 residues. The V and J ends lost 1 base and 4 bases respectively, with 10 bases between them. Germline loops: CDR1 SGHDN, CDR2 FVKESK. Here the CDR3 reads CASSQVGGSNEKLFF. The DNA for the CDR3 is TGTGCCAGCAGCCAAGTAGGCGGGAGTAATGAAAAACTGTTTTTT.